Listed below are T cell receptor beta chains from one sample, sequenced in a study of CD8 T cells in Susac syndrome. One entry per CDR3 protein, called by TCRdb with MiXCR from the immunoSEQ multiplex PCR reads. The data hold fewer than 150,000 distinct CDR3 sequences, with about 90% observed a single time. The sample taken for sequencing was CD8+ T cells from PBMCs. The receptors originated from a human donor with multiple sclerosis. Both conserved end residues are part of each CDR3. D genes are given only for firm matches. Clone size is not always given. Where it is, it says once, few, many or a class for expanded clones.

D,V,J,size,DNA,CDR3
.,TRBV6-5,TRBJ2-2,once,TGTGCCAGCAGTTACTCGAAAATCCCCGGGGAGCTGTTTTTT,CASSYSKIPGELFF
.,TRBV29-1,TRBJ2-5,once,TGCAGCGTTGAAGACCTGGAGGAGGAGACCCAGTACTTC,CSVEDLEEETQYF
TRBD2,TRBV20-1,TRBJ2-1,.,TGCAGTGCGAGGGCCCACCAGCGGGAGTTTAATGAGCAGTTCTTC,CSARAHQREFNEQFF
.,TRBV12-3/TRBV12-4,TRBJ2-1,.,TGTGCCAGCAGTTTCTTCGAAGCCAATGAGCAGTTCTTC,CASSFFEANEQFF
.,TRBV7-9,TRBJ1-5,.,TGTGCCAGCAGCCCGTTCGACGGCAATCAGCCCCAGCATTTT,CASSPFDGNQPQHF
.,TRBV27,TRBJ2-1,.,TGTGCCAGCAGTTTATCGTGGCAAATCAATGAGCAGTTCTTC,CASSLSWQINEQFF
TRBD1,TRBV27,TRBJ2-7,.,TGTGCCAGCAGGCTACAGGGGTATCTCGCCTACGAGCAGTACTTC,CASRLQGYLAYEQYF
.,TRBV7-9,TRBJ1-2,once,TGTGCCAGCAGTCCCCCTGCGGGCCTCTATGGCTACACCTTC,CASSPPAGLYGYTF
TRBD2,TRBV5-6,TRBJ2-7,.,TGTGCCAGCAGCGCCCCAAGGCTAGCGGGATACGAGCAGTACTTC,CASSAPRLAGYEQYF
TRBD2,TRBV24-1,TRBJ2-1,.,TGTGCCACCAGTGATAGCGGACTAGCGGGAGGGGATGAGCAGTTCTTC,CATSDSGLAGGDEQFF
.,TRBV14,TRBJ2-1,.,TGTGCCAGCAGCCGGGGGAGGATCTCCTACAATGAGCAGTTCTTC,CASSRGRISYNEQFF